Below, one TCR beta chain is given with its context. Its antigen is not yet known. There are no base qualities to consult, and no much larger clone falls within one base. The record originates from a study of blood T cell repertoires in COVID-19 (TCRdb year 2020). Study-wide context: The collaborator samples originated in the United States, Italy and Spain and spanned the acute and convalescent phases of COVID-19. The prospective study material was composed of cDNA or gDNA derived from T cells, B-cell-depleted T cells, or PBMCs. Subjects who had been exposed to COVID-19, were actively infected with it, or had recovered from it provided the deeply sampled blood TCRbeta repertoires that made up the dataset. The repertoires were released in a freely available public database meant as a resource for research on the immune response to SARS-CoV-2. The samples were drawn from the first 160 participants of the ongoing ImmuneRACE study and from some 1,300 subjects provided by 6 global collaborators. Nearly every sample came with metadata listing a de-identified subject ID, COVID-19 status, age in years and sex. Where HLA class I and class II types were available, the types were taken from metadata supplied by the sample provider, not from assay-based typing.

For this chain, trimming is 0 bases at the V end and 1 base at the J end, and the number of junction bases without a gene match is 1. The CDR3 numbers 15 residues from cysteine through phenylalanine. Only the CDR3 DNA is retained, 45 bases long and in frame from the first base. From the germline V gene, CDR1 is ENHRY and CDR2 is SYGVKD. Each collaborating institution followed its own protocols to collect whole blood in K2EDTA tubes. For TCRbeta analysis, collaborators shipped samples as frozen whole blood, isolated PBMCs, or DNA extracted from either of those sample types. Here is what the overall study found, with its caveats: How much clinical and demographic metadata was included differed by source and by participant, and the metadata was provided uncurated.

The immunoSEQ Assay, a bias-controlled multiplex PCR, was used to amplify TCRbeta CDR3 regions from genomic DNA. The authors' pipeline ran thus. Nucleated cell counts per sample were estimated from amplification of reference gene primers within the assay. To quantify the absolute abundance of each unique TCRbeta CDR3 rearrangement, sequence reads were collapsed and filtered. For each sample, productive Simpson clonality was calculated as the square root of Simpson's diversity index across productive rearrangements. TCRdb stores this immuneACCESS table with in-frame sequences only. Part of the clones is absent; in the studies checked, under half of the shortfall reflects unresolved V genes, and no reason is known for the rest. V and J calls and clone size are as listed in that table; D and trimming were resolved from the DNA. The sample table shows 130,000 to 150,000 clones, and more than 65% are seen once. The top ten constitute 9.5% to 13% of the sample.

Sequenced material: peripheral blood. The clonotype originates from a man in his sixties with active or convalescent COVID-19. The rearrangement combines TRBV10-3 with TRBJ1-1, and 8 junction bases match TRBD1. The DNA sequence is as follows: TGTGCCATCAGTGAGTCCGACAGGGGGAACACTGAAGCTTTCTTT. Its amino acids are CAISESDRGNTEAFF.